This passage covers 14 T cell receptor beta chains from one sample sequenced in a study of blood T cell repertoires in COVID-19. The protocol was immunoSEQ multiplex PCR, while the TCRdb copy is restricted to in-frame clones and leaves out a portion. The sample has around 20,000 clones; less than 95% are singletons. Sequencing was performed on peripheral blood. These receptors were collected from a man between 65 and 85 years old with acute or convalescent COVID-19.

CDR3 nucleotides: TGTGCCAGTAGTATGAAGGCAGGGAACACTGAAGCTTTCTTT. It encodes CASSMKAGNTEAFF. The chain employs TRBV19 and TRBJ1-1; D gene uncertain. CDR1 and CDR2 (germline): LNHDA, SQIVND (reference sequence). Trimming removed 3 bases from V and 1 base from J, with 9 bases in between. The CDR3 is 14 residues long. Full variable domain (remainder filled in from reference TRBV19 and TRBJ1-1): DGGITQSPKYLFRKEGQNVTLSCEQNLNHDAMYWYRQDPGQGLRLIYYSQIVNDFQKGDIAEGYSVSREKKESFPLTVTSAQKNPTAFYLCASSMKAGNTEAFFGQGTRLTVV.

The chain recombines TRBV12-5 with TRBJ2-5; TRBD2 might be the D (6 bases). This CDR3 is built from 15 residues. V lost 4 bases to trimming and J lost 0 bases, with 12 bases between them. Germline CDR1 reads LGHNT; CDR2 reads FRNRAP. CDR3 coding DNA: TGTGCTAGTGGTTCCTCCGGAGGGTACCAAGAGACCCAGTACTTC. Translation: CASGSSGGYQETQYF.

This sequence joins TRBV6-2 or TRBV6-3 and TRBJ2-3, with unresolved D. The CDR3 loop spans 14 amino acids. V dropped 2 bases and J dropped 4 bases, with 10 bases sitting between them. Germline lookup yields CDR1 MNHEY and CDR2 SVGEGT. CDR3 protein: CASSYDIMADTQYF. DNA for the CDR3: TGTGCCAGCAGTTACGACATTATGGCAGATACGCAGTATTTT.

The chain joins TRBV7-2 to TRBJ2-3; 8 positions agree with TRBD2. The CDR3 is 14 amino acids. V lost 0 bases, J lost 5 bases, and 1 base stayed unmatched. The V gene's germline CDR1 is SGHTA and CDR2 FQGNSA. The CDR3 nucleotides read TGTGCCAGCAGCTTAGCAGCGGGAGTAGATACGCAGTATTTT. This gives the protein CASSLAAGVDTQYF.

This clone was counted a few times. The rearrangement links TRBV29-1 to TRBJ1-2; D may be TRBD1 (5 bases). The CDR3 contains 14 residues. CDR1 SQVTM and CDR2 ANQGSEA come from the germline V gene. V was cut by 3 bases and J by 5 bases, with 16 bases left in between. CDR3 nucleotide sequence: TGCAGCGTTGATGGGCGGGGGTCAGGATATGGCTACACCTTC. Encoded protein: CSVDGRGSGYGYTF.

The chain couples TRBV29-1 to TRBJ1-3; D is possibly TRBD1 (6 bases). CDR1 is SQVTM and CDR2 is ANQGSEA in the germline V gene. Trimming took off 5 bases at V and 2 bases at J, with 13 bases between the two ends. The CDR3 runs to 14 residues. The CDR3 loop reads CSVSRQEAGNTIYF. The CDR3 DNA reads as TGCAGCGTTTCCAGACAGGAGGCTGGAAACACCATATATTTT.

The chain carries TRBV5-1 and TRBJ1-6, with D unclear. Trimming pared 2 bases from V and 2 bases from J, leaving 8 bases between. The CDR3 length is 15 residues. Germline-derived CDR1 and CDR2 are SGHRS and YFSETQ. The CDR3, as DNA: TGCGCCAGCAGCTTTGCACAGCCCTATAATTCACCCCTCCACTTT. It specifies CASSFAQPYNSPLHF.

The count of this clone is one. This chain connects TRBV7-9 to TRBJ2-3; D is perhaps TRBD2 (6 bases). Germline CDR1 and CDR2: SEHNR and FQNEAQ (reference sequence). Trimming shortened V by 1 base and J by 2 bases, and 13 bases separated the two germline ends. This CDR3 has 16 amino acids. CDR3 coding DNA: TGTGCCAGCAGCTTAGTTCCGGGAGTGTACACAGATACGCAGTATTTT. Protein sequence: CASSLVPGVYTDTQYF. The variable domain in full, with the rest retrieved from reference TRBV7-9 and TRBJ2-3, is DTGVSQNPRHKITKRGQNVTFRCDPISEHNRLYWYRQTLGQGPEFLTYFQNEAQLEKSRLLSDRFSAERPKGSFSTLEIQRTEQGDSAMYLCASSLVPGVYTDTQYFGPGTRLTVL.

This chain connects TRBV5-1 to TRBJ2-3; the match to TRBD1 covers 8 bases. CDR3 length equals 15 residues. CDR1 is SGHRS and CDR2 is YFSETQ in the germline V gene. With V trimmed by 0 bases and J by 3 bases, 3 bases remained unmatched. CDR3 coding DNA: TGCGCCAGCAGCTTGGGGGACAGGACGACAGATACGCAGTATTTT. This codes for CASSLGDRTTDTQYF.

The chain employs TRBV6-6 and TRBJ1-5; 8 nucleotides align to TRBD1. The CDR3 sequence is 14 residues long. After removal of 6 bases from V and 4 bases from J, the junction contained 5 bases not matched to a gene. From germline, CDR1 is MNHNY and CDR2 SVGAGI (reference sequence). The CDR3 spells CASRWTGINQPQHF. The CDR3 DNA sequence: TGTGCCAGCAGATGGACAGGGATAAATCAGCCCCAGCATTTT.

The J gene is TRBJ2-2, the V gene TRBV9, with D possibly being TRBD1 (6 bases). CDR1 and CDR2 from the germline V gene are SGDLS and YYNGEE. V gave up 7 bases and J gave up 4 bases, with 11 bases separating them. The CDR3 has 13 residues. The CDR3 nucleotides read TGTGCCAGCCTCGAAGGGGGCACCGGGGAGCTGTTTTTT. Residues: CASLEGGTGELFF.

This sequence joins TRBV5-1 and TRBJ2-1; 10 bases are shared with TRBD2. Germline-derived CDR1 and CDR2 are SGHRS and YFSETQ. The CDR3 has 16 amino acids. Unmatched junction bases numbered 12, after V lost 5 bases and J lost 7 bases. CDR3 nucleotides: TGCGCCAGCAGACGGGCCGGGACTAGCGCTGATAATGAGCAGTTCTTC. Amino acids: CASRRAGTSADNEQFF.

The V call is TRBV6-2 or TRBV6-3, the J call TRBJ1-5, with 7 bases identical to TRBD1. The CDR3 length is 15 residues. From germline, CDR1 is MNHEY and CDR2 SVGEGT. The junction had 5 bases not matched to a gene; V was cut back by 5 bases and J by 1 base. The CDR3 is CASSVPGQSNQPQHF. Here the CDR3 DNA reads TGTGCCAGCAGTGTCCCGGGACAGAGCAATCAGCCCCAGCATTTT.

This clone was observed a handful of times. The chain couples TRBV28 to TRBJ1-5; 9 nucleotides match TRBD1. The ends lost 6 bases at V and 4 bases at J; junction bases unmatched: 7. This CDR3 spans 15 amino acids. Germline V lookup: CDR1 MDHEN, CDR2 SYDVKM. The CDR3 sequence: CASSPTGQGNQPQHF. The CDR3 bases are TGTGCCAGCAGCCCAACCGGACAGGGGAATCAGCCCCAGCATTTT.